This entry lists 2 T cell receptor beta chains sequenced from one sample in a study of CD8 T cell repertoires and HIV-1 epitope variants. The table came from immunoSEQ multiplex PCR; TCRdb's copy has only in-frame clones and leaves some out. The sample yields about 95,000 clones, 70% to 75% seen once. The sample consisted of uncultured baseline CD8+ T cells from peripheral blood mononuclear cells (PBMCs). The receptor set was obtained from a male donor with HIV.

The J gene is TRBJ1-5, the V gene TRBV28, with D unresolved. This CDR3 has 16 residues. Deletions cut 3 bases from V and 2 bases from J, with 14 bases between. Per the germline V gene, CDR1 is MDHEN and CDR2 is SYDVKM. The CDR3: CASSFPRSSGNQPQHF. DNA of the CDR3: TGTGCCAGCAGTTTCCCACGGTCCTCTGGCAATCAGCCCCAGCATTTT.

This chain joins TRBV28 and TRBJ2-5; 9 bases line up with TRBD1. Trimming took 5 bases from V and 9 from J; bases not matched to a gene: 4. Germline CDR1 MDHEN, CDR2 SYDVKM. The CDR3 covers 12 residues. CDR3 bases: TGTGCCAGCAGTCTCCGGGACAGGGCCCAGTACTTC. It codes for CASSLRDRAQYF.